This TCR beta chain comes out of a study of blood T cell repertoires in COVID-19. Across the study: Italy, Spain and the United States were the sources of the convalescent and acute COVID-19 samples. Sample material is recorded as cDNA or gDNA derived from T cells, B-cell-depleted T cells, or PBMCs.

Some clones are missing from TCRdb's copy, which holds only in-frame ones; the method was immunoSEQ multiplex PCR. The data show about 160,000 clones, about 81% seen once. Germline V CDR1 and CDR2: MNHNY, SVGAGI (reference sequence). CDR3 size: 13 residues. V was shortened by 2 bases and J by 5 bases, with 9 bases between the two germline ends. This receptor was identified in a woman aged 80 or over with acute or convalescent COVID-19. The chain couples TRBV6-6 to TRBJ1-1, with a tentative D call TRBD1 (6 bases). The sequencing input was peripheral blood. The CDR3 sequence: CASSYGGATEAFF. The CDR3 coding sequence is TGTGCCAGCAGTTACGGGGGGGCTACTGAAGCTTTCTTT.